Below, 9 T cell receptor beta chains from the same sample are listed, as sequenced in a study of cytomegalovirus exposure and HLA in healthy donors. The PCR ran on 60 Vbeta and 13 Jbeta primers. Profiling relied on immunoSEQ multiplex PCR, and the TCRdb table lists in-frame clones only, not all of them. Of around 280,000 clones detected, over 85% appear once; the ten largest clones hold 2% to 3%. The sequencing sample was made of PBMCs. Receptors originate from a woman between 18 and 29 years old in good health and CMV-seronegative.

The chain combines TRBV5-4 with TRBJ1-4; 8 nucleotides match TRBD1. This CDR3 has 17 residues. Germline V gene lookup returns CDR1 SGHNT and CDR2 YYREEE (reference sequence). Unmatched junction bases numbered 9, after V lost 5 bases and J lost 0 bases. DNA of the CDR3: TGTGCCAGCAGGCAACAGGGGGTTTCTGCAACTAATGAAAAACTGTTTTTT. This encodes CASRQQGVSATNEKLFF.

The gene calls are TRBV10-2 and TRBJ1-1; a possible D gene is TRBD1 (6 bases). Germline V CDR1 and CDR2: WSHSY, SAAADI. The length of the CDR3 is 12 residues. V lost 8 bases and J lost 5, with 12 bases in between. The CDR3 spells CASPDSLTEAFF. CDR3 in DNA: TGCGCCAGCCCGGACAGCCTAACTGAAGCTTTCTTT.

This chain links TRBV11-3 with TRBJ2-3, with 8 bases aligning to TRBD2. The CDR3 loop spans 16 amino acids. The J segment lost 3 bases and the V segment lost 5 bases, leaving 10 bases of the junction unmatched. CDR1 and CDR2 from the germline V gene are SGHNT and YENEEA. The CDR3 DNA reads TGTGCCAGCAGCCCACGGGCGGCGGGGGGTACAGATACGCAGTATTTT. Residues: CASSPRAAGGTDTQYF.

For this clone: The sample has other DNA sequences that encode this CDR3 too. The chain joins TRBV19 to TRBJ1-2; a weak D match, TRBD1 (6 bases). Trimming removed 6 bases at V and 4 bases at J, with 15 bases between. The germline CDR1 and CDR2 sequences are LNHDA and SQIVND (reference sequence). The CDR3 contains 14 residues. This CDR3 is CASSQDSFFYGYTF. In DNA form, the CDR3 reads TGTGCCAGTAGCCAGGACAGCTTCTTCTATGGCTACACCTTC.

This clone was recorded only once. The chain combines TRBV27 with TRBJ2-3, with 13 bases fitting TRBD2. With V trimmed by 4 bases and J by 2 bases, 3 bases remained unmatched. The CDR3 runs 16 residues. CDR1 is MNHEY, CDR2 SMNVEV, per germline (reference sequence). The CDR3 DNA reads TGTGCCAGCAGTTGGGGGACTAGCGGGGTCACAGATACGCAGTATTTT. This translates into CASSWGTSGVTDTQYF.

This chain links TRBV18 with TRBJ2-7; 8 nucleotides line up with TRBD1. Germline trimming cut 2 bases from V and 9 bases from J; bases unmatched to any gene: 12. CDR1 and CDR2 (germline): KGHSH, LQKENI. The CDR3 has 15 residues. The CDR3 loop is CASSPVRGPALGQYF. CDR3 nucleotide sequence: TGTGCCAGCTCACCAGTCAGGGGGCCAGCCCTAGGGCAGTACTTC.

This chain joins TRBV6-5 and TRBJ2-7, with D unclear. Germline lookup yields CDR1 MNHEY and CDR2 SVGAGI. V dropped 5 bases and J dropped 4 bases, with 6 bases sitting between them. The CDR3 runs 11 residues. Here the CDR3 DNA reads TGTGCCAGCAGTCAAGCATACGAGCAGTACTTC. Amino acid sequence: CASSQAYEQYF.

The gene calls are TRBV6-5 and TRBJ2-1; 7 nucleotides agree with TRBD1. J was trimmed by 2 bases and V by 4 bases; bases with no gene match: 8. The V gene's germline CDR1 is MNHEY and CDR2 SVGAGI. The CDR3 is made up of 16 amino acids. The CDR3 is CASSFTGTVTYNEQFF. The CDR3 region has the DNA TGTGCCAGCAGTTTCACCGGGACAGTAACCTACAATGAGCAGTTCTTC.

The rearrangement uses TRBV13 and TRBJ1-1; D possibly corresponds to TRBD1 (6 bases). Germline V gene data show CDR1 as PRHDT and CDR2 as FYEKMQ (reference sequence). This CDR3 is 14 amino acids long. Trimming took 6 bases from V and 7 from J, leaving 18 bases between them. The chain's CDR3 is CASSYAGGGSEAFF. CDR3 bases: TGTGCCAGCAGTTACGCGGGGGGCGGGAGTGAAGCTTTCTTT.